These T cell receptor beta chains were read from a single sample in a study of low-dose radiotherapy and immunotherapy resistance in tumors. TCRdb ran MiXCR on the reads and lists one entry per CDR3 protein. The sample has about 50,000 distinct CDR3 sequences, 12% seen once; the top ten hold approximately 6.2%. The source material was PBMCs, sampled before treatment. These receptors were obtained from a female donor with ovarian cancer. CDR3s include the opening cysteine and the closing phenylalanine or tryptophan. The D gene is left open where the match is weak. Rows may omit the clone size; those that give it use once, few, many or a size class.

V gene: TRBV14
clone size: many
CDR3 length: 19
D gene: TRBD1
J gene: TRBJ2-6
CDR3 protein: CASSQEGQSSSSGANVLTF
CDR3 DNA: TGTGCCAGCAGCCAAGAGGGACAGTCCTCTAGCTCTGGGGCCAACGTCCTGACTTTC

V gene: TRBV5-8
clone size: -
CDR3 length: 15
D gene: TRBD1
J gene: TRBJ2-7
CDR3 protein: CASSETGTGVYEQYF
CDR3 DNA: TGTGCCAGCAGCGAGACCGGGACAGGGGTCTACGAGCAGTACTTC

V gene: TRBV2
clone size: few
CDR3 length: 15
D gene: -
J gene: TRBJ2-2
CDR3 protein: CASTGPKGSGELFFF
CDR3 DNA: -

V gene: TRBV10-3
clone size: many
CDR3 length: 12
D gene: -
J gene: TRBJ1-1
CDR3 protein: CAIKRGDTEAFF
CDR3 DNA: TGTGCCATCAAAAGGGGCGACACTGAAGCTTTCTTT

V gene: TRBV9
clone size: -
CDR3 length: 14
D gene: -
J gene: TRBJ2-3
CDR3 protein: CASSLNLVEGTQYF
CDR3 DNA: TGTGCCAGCAGCCTCAACCTCGTTGAGGGTACGCAGTATTTT

V gene: TRBV24-1
clone size: many
CDR3 length: 17
D gene: TRBD1
J gene: TRBJ1-1
CDR3 protein: CATSDGQGDSVNTEAFF
CDR3 DNA: TGTGCCACCAGTGATGGACAGGGTGATTCGGTGAACACTGAAGCTTTCTTT

V gene: TRBV10-1
clone size: many
CDR3 length: 14
D gene: TRBD2
J gene: TRBJ2-4
CDR3 protein: CASSESGRGNIQYF
CDR3 DNA: TGCGCCAGCAGTGAGTCGGGGAGGGGCAACATTCAGTACTTC

V gene: TRBV10-3
clone size: -
CDR3 length: 17
D gene: TRBD1
J gene: TRBJ1-5
CDR3 protein: CAISVAGVGGRGQPQHF
CDR3 DNA: TGTGCCATCAGTGTAGCGGGGGTAGGGGGCAGGGGGCAGCCCCAGCATTTT

V gene: TRBV11-3
clone size: many
CDR3 length: 14
D gene: -
J gene: TRBJ2-2
CDR3 protein: CASSLTGATGELFF
CDR3 DNA: TGTGCCAGCAGCTTGACGGGGGCCACCGGGGAGCTGTTTTTT

V gene: TRBV2
clone size: many
CDR3 length: 13
D gene: -
J gene: TRBJ2-7
CDR3 protein: CASGGSGSYEQYF
CDR3 DNA: TGTGCCAGCGGTGGCAGTGGCTCCTACGAGCAGTACTTC

V gene: TRBV19
clone size: many
CDR3 length: 15
D gene: -
J gene: TRBJ2-2
CDR3 protein: CASKMGGPNTGELFF
CDR3 DNA: TGTGCCAGCAAAATGGGGGGCCCCAACACCGGGGAGCTGTTTTTT

V gene: TRBV4-1
clone size: many
CDR3 length: 15
D gene: -
J gene: TRBJ2-5
CDR3 protein: CASSPEGLPGETQYF
CDR3 DNA: TGCGCCAGCAGCCCAGAGGGCCTACCAGGGGAGACCCAGTACTTC

V gene: TRBV6-4
clone size: -
CDR3 length: 14
D gene: -
J gene: TRBJ2-3
CDR3 protein: CASSAGTSTDTQYF
CDR3 DNA: TGTGCCAGCAGCGCCGGGACTAGCACAGATACGCAGTATTTT

V gene: TRBV14
clone size: many
CDR3 length: 14
D gene: TRBD1
J gene: TRBJ1-1
CDR3 protein: CASSRGQGGTEAFF
CDR3 DNA: TGTGCCAGCAGCCGCGGACAGGGAGGCACTGAAGCTTTCTTT

V gene: TRBV5-5
clone size: many
CDR3 length: 13
D gene: -
J gene: TRBJ2-7
CDR3 protein: CASRTQGLGEQYF
CDR3 DNA: TGTGCCAGCAGAACCCAGGGCCTCGGCGAGCAGTACTTC

V gene: TRBV3-1
clone size: many
CDR3 length: 15
D gene: -
J gene: TRBJ1-1
CDR3 protein: CASSRPGPVNTEAFF
CDR3 DNA: TGTGCCAGCAGCCGACCGGGACCGGTGAACACTGAAGCTTTCTTT

V gene: TRBV7-9
clone size: many
CDR3 length: 14
D gene: -
J gene: TRBJ2-7
CDR3 protein: CASSSPVGTYEQYF
CDR3 DNA: TGTGCCAGCAGCTCCCCAGTGGGGACCTACGAGCAGTACTTC

V gene: TRBV5-1
clone size: many
CDR3 length: 13
D gene: -
J gene: TRBJ1-5
CDR3 protein: CASSFGNNQPQHF
CDR3 DNA: TGCGCCAGCAGCTTTGGGAACAATCAGCCCCAGCATTTT

V gene: TRBV28
clone size: many
CDR3 length: 15
D gene: -
J gene: TRBJ2-7
CDR3 protein: CASSLGTESSYEQYF
CDR3 DNA: TGTGCCAGCAGTTTGGGGACGGAGAGCTCCTACGAGCAGTACTTC

V gene: TRBV28
clone size: few
CDR3 length: 15
D gene: -
J gene: TRBJ1-4
CDR3 protein: CASSLSTTANEKLFF
CDR3 DNA: TGTGCCAGCAGTTTAAGTACAACTGCTAATGAAAAACTGTTTTTT

V gene: TRBV20-1
clone size: -
CDR3 length: 16
D gene: TRBD2
J gene: TRBJ2-5
CDR3 protein: CSATSRASGKKETQYF
CDR3 DNA: TGCAGTGCCACCTCCCGGGCTAGCGGGAAAAAAGAGACCCAGTACTTC

V gene: TRBV5-1
clone size: many
CDR3 length: 15
D gene: -
J gene: TRBJ2-7
CDR3 protein: CASSFLAGRDYEQYF
CDR3 DNA: TGCGCCAGCAGCTTCCTGGCAGGGAGAGACTACGAGCAGTACTTC